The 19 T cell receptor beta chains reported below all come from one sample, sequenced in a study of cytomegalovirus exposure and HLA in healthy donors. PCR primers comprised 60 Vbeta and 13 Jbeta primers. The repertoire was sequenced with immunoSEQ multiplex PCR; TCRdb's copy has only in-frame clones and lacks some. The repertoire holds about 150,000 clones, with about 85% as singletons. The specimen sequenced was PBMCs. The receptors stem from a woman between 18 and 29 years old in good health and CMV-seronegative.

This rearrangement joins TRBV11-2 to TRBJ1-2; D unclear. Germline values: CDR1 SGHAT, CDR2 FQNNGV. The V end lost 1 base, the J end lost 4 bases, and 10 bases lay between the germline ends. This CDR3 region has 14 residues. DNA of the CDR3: TGTGCCAGCAGCTTAGCCAGGTTGGCCTATGGCTACACCTTC. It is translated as CASSLARLAYGYTF.

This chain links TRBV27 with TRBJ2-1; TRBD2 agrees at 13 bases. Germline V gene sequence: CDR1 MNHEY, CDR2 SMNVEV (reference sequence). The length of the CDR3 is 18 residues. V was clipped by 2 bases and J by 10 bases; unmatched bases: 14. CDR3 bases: TGTGCCAGCAGTTTACCCCGGACCGGGACTAGCGGGACAAAGGAGCAGTTCTTC. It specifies CASSLPRTGTSGTKEQFF.

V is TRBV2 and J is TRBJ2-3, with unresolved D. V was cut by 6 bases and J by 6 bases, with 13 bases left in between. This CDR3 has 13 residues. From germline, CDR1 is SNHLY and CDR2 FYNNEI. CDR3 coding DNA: TGTGCCAGCAGAACTCCCAACCGGGATACGCAGTATTTT. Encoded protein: CASRTPNRDTQYF.

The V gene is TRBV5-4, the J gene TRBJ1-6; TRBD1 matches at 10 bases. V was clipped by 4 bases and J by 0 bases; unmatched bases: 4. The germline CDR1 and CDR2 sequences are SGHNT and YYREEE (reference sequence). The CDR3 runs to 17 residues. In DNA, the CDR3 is TGTGCCAGCAGCAAACGGACAGGGGGCTCCTATAATTCACCCCTCCACTTT. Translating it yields CASSKRTGGSYNSPLHF.

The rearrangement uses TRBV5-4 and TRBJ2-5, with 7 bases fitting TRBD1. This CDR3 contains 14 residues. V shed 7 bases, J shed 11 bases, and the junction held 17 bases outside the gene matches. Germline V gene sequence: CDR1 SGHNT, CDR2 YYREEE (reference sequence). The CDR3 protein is CASQQGQSMGEQYF. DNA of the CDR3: TGTGCCAGCCAGCAGGGACAGTCCATGGGTGAGCAGTACTTC.

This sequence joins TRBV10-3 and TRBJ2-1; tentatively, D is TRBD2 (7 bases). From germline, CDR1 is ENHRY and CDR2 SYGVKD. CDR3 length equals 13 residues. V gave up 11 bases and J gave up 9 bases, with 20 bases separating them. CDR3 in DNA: TGTGCCCATTCGGACAGAAGGGAGGGTGAGCAGTTCTTC. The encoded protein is CAHSDRREGEQFF.

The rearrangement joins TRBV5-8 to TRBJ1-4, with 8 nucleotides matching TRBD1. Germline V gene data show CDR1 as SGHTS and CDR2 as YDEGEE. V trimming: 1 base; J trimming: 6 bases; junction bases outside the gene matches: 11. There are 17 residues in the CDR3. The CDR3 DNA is TGTGCCAGCAGCTTGATCGAAGAGGACAGGGACGATGAAAAACTGTTTTTT. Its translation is CASSLIEEDRDDEKLFF. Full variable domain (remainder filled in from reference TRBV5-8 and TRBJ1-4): EAGVTQSPTHLIKTRGQQATLRCSPISGHTSVYWYQQALGLGLQFLLWYDEGEERNRGNFPPRFSGRQFPNYSSELNVNALELEDSALYLCASSLIEEDRDDEKLFFGSGTQLSVL.

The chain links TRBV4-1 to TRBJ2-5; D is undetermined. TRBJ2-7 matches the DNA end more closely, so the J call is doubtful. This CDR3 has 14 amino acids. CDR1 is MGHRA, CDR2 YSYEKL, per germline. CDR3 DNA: TGCGCCAGCAGCCAAGCAATAATCTCCTACGAGCAGTACTTC. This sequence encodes CASSQAIISYEQYF.

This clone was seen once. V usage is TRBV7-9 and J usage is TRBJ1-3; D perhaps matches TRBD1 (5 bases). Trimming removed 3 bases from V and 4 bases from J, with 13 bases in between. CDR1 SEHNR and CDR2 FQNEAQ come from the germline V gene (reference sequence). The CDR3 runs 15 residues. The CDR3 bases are TGTGCCAGCAGCTTTGTTCAGGGATCCGGAAACACCATATATTTT. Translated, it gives CASSFVQGSGNTIYF.

CDR3 nucleotides: TGTGCCAGCAGCCCTGGACAGGGTAACTATGGCTACACCTTC. Translating gives CASSPGQGNYGYTF. The V gene is TRBV11-2, the J gene TRBJ1-2; 8 bases are a match to TRBD1. Germline V gene sequence: CDR1 SGHAT, CDR2 FQNNGV. There are 14 residues in the CDR3. Losses at the gene ends were 5 bases for V and 1 base for J; bases not matched to a gene: 3.

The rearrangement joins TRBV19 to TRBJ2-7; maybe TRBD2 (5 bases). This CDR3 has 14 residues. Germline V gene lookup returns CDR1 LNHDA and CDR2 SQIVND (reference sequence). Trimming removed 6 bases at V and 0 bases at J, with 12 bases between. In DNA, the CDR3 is TGTGCCAGTAGGTTTCGGGGTTTCTCCTACGAGCAGTACTTC. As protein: CASRFRGFSYEQYF.

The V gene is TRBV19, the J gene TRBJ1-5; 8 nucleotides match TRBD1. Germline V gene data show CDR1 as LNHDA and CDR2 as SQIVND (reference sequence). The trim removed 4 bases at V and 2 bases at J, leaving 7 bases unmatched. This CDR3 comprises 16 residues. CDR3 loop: CASSTADRVRNQPQHF. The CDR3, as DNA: TGTGCCAGTAGTACGGCGGACAGGGTACGCAATCAGCCCCAGCATTTT.

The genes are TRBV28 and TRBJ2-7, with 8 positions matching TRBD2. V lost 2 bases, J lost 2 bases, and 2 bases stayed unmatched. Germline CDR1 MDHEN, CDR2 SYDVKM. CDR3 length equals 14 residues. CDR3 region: CASSLSGSPYEQYF. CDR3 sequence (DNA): TGTGCCAGCAGTTTAAGCGGGAGTCCCTACGAGCAGTACTTC.

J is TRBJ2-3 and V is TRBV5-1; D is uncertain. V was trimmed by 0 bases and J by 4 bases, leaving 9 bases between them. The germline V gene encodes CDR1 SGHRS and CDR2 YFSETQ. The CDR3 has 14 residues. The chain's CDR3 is CASSLGPSSDTQYF. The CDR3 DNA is TGCGCCAGCAGCTTGGGGCCTTCATCAGATACGCAGTATTTT.

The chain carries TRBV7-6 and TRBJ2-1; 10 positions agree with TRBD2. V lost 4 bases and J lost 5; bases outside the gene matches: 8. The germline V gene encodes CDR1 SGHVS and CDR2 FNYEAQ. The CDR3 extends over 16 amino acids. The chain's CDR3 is CASSSVLAGNNNEQFF. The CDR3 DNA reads TGTGCCAGCAGCTCGGTACTAGCGGGAAACAACAATGAGCAGTTCTTC.

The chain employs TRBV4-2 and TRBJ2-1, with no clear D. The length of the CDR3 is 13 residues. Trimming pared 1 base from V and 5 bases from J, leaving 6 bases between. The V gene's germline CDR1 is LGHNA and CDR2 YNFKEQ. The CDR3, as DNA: TGTGCCAGCAGCCAAGTAGTGCACAATGAGCAGTTCTTC. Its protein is CASSQVVHNEQFF.

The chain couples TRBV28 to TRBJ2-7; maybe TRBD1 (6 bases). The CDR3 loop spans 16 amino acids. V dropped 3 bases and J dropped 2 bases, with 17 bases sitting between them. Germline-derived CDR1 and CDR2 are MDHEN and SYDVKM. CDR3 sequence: CASSLTGRERTYEQYF. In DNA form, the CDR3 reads TGTGCCAGCAGTTTGACAGGACGGGAAAGGACCTACGAGCAGTACTTC.

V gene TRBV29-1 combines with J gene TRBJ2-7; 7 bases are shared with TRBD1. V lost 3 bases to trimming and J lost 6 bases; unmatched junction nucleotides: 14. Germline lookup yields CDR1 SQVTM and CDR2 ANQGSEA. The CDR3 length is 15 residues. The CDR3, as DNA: TGCAGCGTTGAGAAAACAGGGGACCTCGGGACCGAGCAGTACTTC. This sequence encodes CSVEKTGDLGTEQYF.

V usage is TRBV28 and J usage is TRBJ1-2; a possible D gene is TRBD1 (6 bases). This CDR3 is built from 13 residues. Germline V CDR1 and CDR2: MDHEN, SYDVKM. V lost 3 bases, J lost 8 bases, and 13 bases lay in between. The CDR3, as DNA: TGTGCCAGCAGTTTTCGGGCAGGGGTCGGCTACACCTTC. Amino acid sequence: CASSFRAGVGYTF.